This entry lists 31 T cell receptor beta chains sequenced from one sample in a study of control samples from healthy donors and cancer patients. TCRdb's copy holds only in-frame clones and misses some; the assay was immunoSEQ multiplex PCR. The sample shows 110,000 to 150,000 clones, 85% to 95% of them seen only once. Sequencing was done on a sample of PBMCs. The receptors stem from a man aged 55 to 70 with colorectal cancer.

The gene calls are TRBV11-2 and TRBJ2-7; D call uncertain. CDR1 and CDR2 from the germline V gene are SGHAT and FQNNGV. The CDR3 is 14 amino acids. V gave up 3 bases and J gave up 2 bases, with 11 bases separating them. The CDR3 loop reads CASSFSLPTYEQYF. CDR3 DNA sequence: TGTGCCAGCAGCTTCTCCCTACCTACCTACGAGCAGTACTTC.

The CDR3 spells CATSTGGPSYEQYF. The CDR3 coding sequence is TGTGCCACCAGTACAGGGGGCCCCTCCTACGAGCAGTACTTC. V is TRBV24-1 and J is TRBJ2-7; TRBD1 matches at 9 bases. Trimming took 6 bases from V and 0 from J; bases not matched to a gene: 2. There are 14 residues in the CDR3. Germline CDR1 KGHDR, CDR2 SFDVKD.

V gene TRBV3-1 (or the pseudogene TRBV3-2) combines with J gene TRBJ2-3, with 10 nucleotides matching TRBD1. CDR1 and CDR2 (germline): LGHDT, YNNKEL (reference sequence). With V trimmed by 3 bases and J by 4 bases, 13 bases remained unmatched. The CDR3 sequence is 18 residues long. CDR3 region: CASSQDYPRQGAADTQYF. The CDR3 DNA reads as TGTGCCAGCAGCCAGGATTACCCGCGACAGGGGGCGGCAGATACGCAGTATTTT.

The gene calls are TRBV7-2 and TRBJ2-1; 10 bases fit TRBD2. This CDR3 contains 16 residues. The germline V gene has CDR1 SGHTA and CDR2 FQGNSA. V shed 3 bases, J shed 3 bases, and the junction held 5 bases outside the gene matches. In DNA, the CDR3 is TGTGCCAGCAGCTTGGCCAGCGGGGGGGGCTACAATGAGCAGTTCTTC. Amino acids: CASSLASGGGYNEQFF.

The chain couples TRBV5-1 to TRBJ2-5; D unclear. Germline CDR1 is SGHRS and CDR2 is YFSETQ. V was cut by 4 bases and J by 5 bases, with 18 bases left in between. The CDR3 spans 15 residues. CDR3 DNA: TGCGCCAGCAGCCCATCGGAAGCCGGCTCCGAGACCCAGTACTTC. This codes for CASSPSEAGSETQYF. The whole variable domain, filled in from reference TRBV5-1 and TRBJ2-5, reads KAGVTQTPRYLIKTRGQQVTLSCSPISGHRSVSWYQQTPGQGLQFLFEYFSETQRNKGNFPGRFSGRQFSNSRSEMNVSTLELGDSALYLCASSPSEAGSETQYFGPGTRLLVL.

This chain links TRBV7-2 with TRBJ2-7; TRBD1 matches 7 bases. Germline assignment: CDR1 SGHTA and CDR2 FQGNSA. The V gene end was trimmed by 5 bases and the J gene end by 1 base; junction bases not matched to a gene: 5. The CDR3 extends over 14 amino acids. The CDR3 DNA follows: TGTGCCAGCAGCACCCAACAGGGGTCCTACGAGCAGTACTTC. Its translation: CASSTQQGSYEQYF.

The chain is built from TRBV19 and TRBJ2-5; tentatively, D is TRBD1 (5 bases). The V end was cut by 1 base, the J end by 4 bases, with 10 bases between. This CDR3 has 14 amino acids. Germline V gives CDR1 LNHDA, CDR2 SQIVND (reference sequence). Here the CDR3 DNA reads TGTGCCAGTAGTATAGCAGGGTGGGGAGAGACCCAGTACTTC. It encodes CASSIAGWGETQYF.

The rearrangement links TRBV5-1 to TRBJ2-6, with D perhaps TRBD1 (6 bases). This CDR3 is built from 17 residues. Per germline, CDR1 SGHRS and CDR2 YFSETQ. The germline V and J ends were trimmed by 3 bases and 1 base, with 14 bases remaining between them. In nucleotides, the CDR3 is TGCGCCAGCAGCTCCCGGGACATACCTTCTGGGGCCAACGTCCTGACTTTC. Protein product: CASSSRDIPSGANVLTF.

The chain combines TRBV3-1 (or the pseudogene TRBV3-2) with TRBJ1-6; a possible D gene is TRBD1 (5 bases). The CDR3 is made up of 13 amino acids. The V gene lost 4 bases and the J gene lost 11 bases, with 12 bases spanning the gap. The germline CDR1 and CDR2 sequences are LGHDT and YNNKEL (reference sequence). The CDR3 loop reads CASSPGTPPPLHF. The CDR3 DNA follows: TGTGCCAGCAGCCCAGGGACCCCGCCACCCCTCCACTTT.

The rearrangement joins TRBV11-2 to TRBJ2-6, with D tentatively TRBD1 or TRBD2 (7 bases each). The CDR3 covers 12 residues. Germline CDR1 is SGHAT and CDR2 is FQNNGV. V was cut by 5 bases and J by 17 bases, with 16 bases left in between. The CDR3: CASSPGGDGVTF. As DNA, the CDR3 is TGTGCCAGCAGCCCAGGGGGGGACGGGGTGACTTTC.

The chain links TRBV10-3 to TRBJ2-2; TRBD2 matches at 7 bases. Germline V gives CDR1 ENHRY, CDR2 SYGVKD. Trimming cost V 7 bases and J 0 bases; bases outside gene matches: 8. CDR3 length: 16 amino acids. The CDR3 sequence: CAITAGRATNTGELFF. In DNA, the CDR3 is TGTGCCATCACAGCAGGGAGGGCAACGAACACCGGGGAGCTGTTTTTT.

This chain links TRBV12-3 or TRBV12-4 with TRBJ2-1; 8 nucleotides line up with TRBD2. The CDR3 is made up of 13 amino acids. Trimming took 11 bases from V and 7 from J; bases not matched to a gene: 10. The CDR3 DNA sequence: TGTGCCTCGTCTGGCGGGGGGCGGAATGAGCAGTTCTTC. Its translation: CASSGGGRNEQFF.

V gene TRBV6-2 or TRBV6-3 combines with J gene TRBJ1-5; 8 positions match TRBD1. This CDR3 comprises 15 residues. Germline V gives CDR1 MNHEY, CDR2 SVGEGT. The J segment lost 8 bases and the V segment lost 0 bases, leaving 6 bases of the junction unmatched. CDR3 loop: CASSYSGQGGEPQHF. The CDR3 nucleotides are TGTGCCAGCAGTTACTCTGGACAGGGTGGCGAGCCCCAGCATTTT.

The CDR3 nucleotides are TGCGCCAGCAGCCAAGGGACTAGCGCCTACAATGAGCAGTTCTTC. This codes for CASSQGTSAYNEQFF. The rearrangement uses TRBV4-3 and TRBJ2-1; TRBD2 agrees at 9 bases. V shed 1 base, J shed 2 bases, and the junction held 0 bases outside the gene matches. This CDR3 spans 15 amino acids. The germline CDR1 and CDR2 sequences are LGHNA and YSLEER.

The genes are TRBV29-1 and TRBJ2-6; D uncertain. This CDR3 has 14 amino acids. The V gene lost 2 bases and the J gene lost 0 bases, with 5 bases spanning the gap. Germline V gene sequence: CDR1 SQVTM, CDR2 ANQGSEA. CDR3 region: CSVEYYSGANVLTF. The CDR3, as DNA: TGCAGCGTTGAATATTACTCTGGGGCCAACGTCCTGACTTTC.

The rearrangement uses TRBV4-1 and TRBJ1-2, with a tentative D call TRBD1 (5 bases). This CDR3 comprises 15 residues. Germline loops: CDR1 MGHRA, CDR2 YSYEKL. V lost 4 bases to trimming and J lost 3 bases, with 15 bases between them. For the CDR3, the DNA is TGCGCCAGCAGCCCTCAACTCGGGACTGACTATGGCTACACCTTC. Its protein product is CASSPQLGTDYGYTF.

This clone was seen just once. The chain is built from TRBV11-2 and TRBJ2-1, with D possibly matching TRBD1 (7 bases). V lost 1 base to trimming and J lost 4 bases, with 11 bases between them. The CDR3 loop spans 15 amino acids. CDR1 is SGHAT, CDR2 FQNNGV, per germline. The CDR3 is CASSLVPGGYNEQFF. The DNA for the CDR3 is TGTGCCAGCAGCTTAGTGCCAGGGGGGTACAATGAGCAGTTCTTC.

The chain has TRBV19 and TRBJ1-2, with a possible D match to TRBD1 (6 bases). Between the trimmed V and J ends, which lost 7 bases and 3 bases, there was a span of 15 bases. This CDR3 has 14 amino acids. Germline values: CDR1 LNHDA, CDR2 SQIVND (reference sequence). The CDR3 sequence: CASMGAEGDYGYTF. In DNA form, the CDR3 reads TGTGCCAGTATGGGCGCGGAGGGGGACTATGGCTACACCTTC. The full variable domain, rest sourced from reference TRBV19 and TRBJ1-2, is DGGITQSPKYLFRKEGQNVTLSCEQNLNHDAMYWYRQDPGQGLRLIYYSQIVNDFQKGDIAEGYSVSREKKESFPLTVTSAQKNPTAFYLCASMGAEGDYGYTFGSGTRLTVV.

The chain is built from TRBV7-9 and TRBJ2-5; TRBD2 matches 7 bases. After removal of 5 bases from V and 4 bases from J, the junction contained 10 bases not matched to a gene. Germline V gene lookup returns CDR1 SEHNR and CDR2 FQNEAQ (reference sequence). The CDR3 consists of 15 residues. CDR3 DNA: TGTGCCAGCAGCCCCCCCCTAGCGGTGGGAGAGACCCAGTACTTC. Its protein is CASSPPLAVGETQYF.

V is TRBV5-1 and J is TRBJ2-7; TRBD1 matches 7 bases. Germline-derived CDR1 and CDR2 are SGHRS and YFSETQ. The ends lost 5 bases at V and 5 bases at J; junction bases unmatched: 4. The CDR3 has 12 amino acids. Written as DNA, the CDR3 is TGCGCCAGCAGGGATGGGACAGACGAGCAGTACTTC. Translating it yields CASRDGTDEQYF.

V is TRBV6-1 and J is TRBJ1-3, with D perhaps TRBD1 (5 bases). Germline V lookup: CDR1 MNHNS, CDR2 SASEGT. The CDR3 sequence is 16 residues long. Trimming took off 2 bases at V and 3 bases at J, with 14 bases between the two ends. CDR3 in DNA: TGTGCCAGCAGTGAATTTGGGGCGGCGGGTGGAAACACCATATATTTT. As protein: CASSEFGAAGGNTIYF.

This CDR3 reads CASSEGTVRTYEQYF. Written as DNA, the CDR3 is TGTGCCAGCAGTGAAGGGACAGTGAGGACATACGAGCAGTACTTC. V is TRBV6-1 and J is TRBJ2-7; possible D gene TRBD1, 6 bases. This CDR3 contains 15 residues. Germline V CDR1 and CDR2: MNHNS, SASEGT. The V and J ends lost 1 base and 4 bases respectively, with 14 bases between them.

The chain links TRBV6-5 to TRBJ1-1; possibly TRBD1 for D (6 bases). Germline V gives CDR1 MNHEY, CDR2 SVGAGI. Trimming removed 5 bases at V and 0 bases at J, with 10 bases between. The CDR3 loop spans 14 amino acids. The CDR3, as DNA: TGTGCCAGCAGTAACAGGGTGGTGAACACTGAAGCTTTCTTT. Amino acids: CASSNRVVNTEAFF.

The chain uses TRBV5-1 and TRBJ1-2; 7 nucleotides match TRBD1. The CDR3 runs to 15 residues. The V gene end was trimmed by 4 bases and the J gene end by 1 base; junction bases not matched to a gene: 7. Looked up from germline, CDR1 is SGHRS and CDR2 is YFSETQ. The CDR3 DNA reads as TGCGCCAGCAGCAGCGGGGACAGTGGTAACTATGGCTACACCTTC. Translation gives CASSSGDSGNYGYTF.

The V gene is TRBV12-1, the J gene TRBJ2-7; the DNA was not used to check the table's D call, TRBD2. TRBV12-1 is listed as a pseudogene. The CDR3 is made up of 16 amino acids. CDR3 sequence: CASSFASGLLSYEQYF. CDR3 in DNA: TGTGCCAGCAGCTTTGCCTCGGGACTCCTCTCCTACGAGCAGTACTTC.

The rearrangement links TRBV21-1 to TRBJ2-1. TRBV21-1 is labeled a pseudogene. The CDR3 runs 15 residues. The CDR3 sequence is CASSKADPPYNEQFF. The CDR3 coding sequence is TGTGCCAGCAGCAAAGCGGATCCCCCCTACAATGAGCAGTTCTTC.

This rearrangement joins TRBV11-3 to TRBJ2-3, with D possibly being TRBD2 (5 bases). V lost 4 bases, J lost 3 bases, and 5 bases lay in between. The CDR3 sequence is 12 residues long. Germline V gene lookup returns CDR1 SGHNT and CDR2 YENEEA. CDR3 sequence: CASSSGTDTQYF. Written as DNA, the CDR3 is TGTGCCAGCAGCTCGGGGACAGATACGCAGTATTTT.

The rearrangement links TRBV7-9 to TRBJ1-4; 8 bases are shared with TRBD1. CDR1 is SEHNR, CDR2 FQNEAQ, per germline (reference sequence). CDR3 size: 17 residues. The V segment lost 5 bases and the J segment 0 bases; nucleotides outside the gene matches: 8. DNA for the CDR3: TGTGCCAGCAGCCAACGGACAGGGAAATCAACTAATGAAAAACTGTTTTTT. It is translated as CASSQRTGKSTNEKLFF.

The rearrangement links TRBV9 to TRBJ2-3, with a tentative D call TRBD2 (6 bases). V was clipped by 4 bases and J by 0 bases, with 15 bases between them. Germline lookup yields CDR1 SGDLS and CDR2 YYNGEE. The CDR3 extends over 16 amino acids. CDR3 loop: CASSPRVGGSTDTQYF. CDR3 sequence (DNA): TGTGCCAGCAGCCCCAGAGTGGGGGGAAGCACAGATACGCAGTATTTT.

This sequence joins TRBV5-1 and TRBJ2-5, with TRBD2 matching over 11 bases. The length of the CDR3 is 16 residues. The V and J ends lost 4 bases and 1 base, in that order; junction bases with no gene match: 6. CDR1 SGHRS and CDR2 YFSETQ come from the germline V gene. CDR3 sequence: CASSLSGGAGQETQYF. The CDR3 DNA is TGCGCCAGCAGCCTTAGCGGGGGGGCCGGCCAAGAGACCCAGTACTTC.

The chain employs TRBV6-1 and TRBJ1-5; D is undetermined. The CDR3 is 17 residues long. Per germline, CDR1 MNHNS and CDR2 SASEGT. Trimming removed 3 bases at V and 0 bases at J, with 15 bases between. CDR3 protein: CASSDPPAGLSNQPQHF. In DNA form, the CDR3 reads TGTGCCAGCAGTGACCCCCCAGCCGGGCTTAGCAATCAGCCCCAGCATTTT.